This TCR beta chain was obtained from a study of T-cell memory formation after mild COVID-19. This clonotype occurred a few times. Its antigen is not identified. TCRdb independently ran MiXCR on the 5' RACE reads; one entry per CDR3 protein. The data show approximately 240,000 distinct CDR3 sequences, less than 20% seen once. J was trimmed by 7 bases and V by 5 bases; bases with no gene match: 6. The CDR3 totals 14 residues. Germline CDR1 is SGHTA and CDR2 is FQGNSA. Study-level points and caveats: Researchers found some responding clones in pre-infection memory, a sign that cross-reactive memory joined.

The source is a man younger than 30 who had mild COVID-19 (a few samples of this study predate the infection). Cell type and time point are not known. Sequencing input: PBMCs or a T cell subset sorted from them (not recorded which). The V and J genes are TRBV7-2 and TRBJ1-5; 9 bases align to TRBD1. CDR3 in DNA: TGTGCCAGCAGCGGGACAGGGCGCTACCAGCCCCAGCATTTT. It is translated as CASSGTGRYQPQHF.